These T cell receptor beta chains were read from a single sample in a study of blood T cell repertoires in COVID-19. Assay: immunoSEQ multiplex PCR; the TCRdb copy retains only in-frame clones and omits some. The sample lists about 80,000 clones, around 91% occurring once. The sequencing input was peripheral blood. The source of these receptors is an elderly woman with active or convalescent COVID-19. CDR3s include the opening cysteine and the closing phenylalanine or tryptophan. A D gene is named only where the DNA matches it firmly. Clone sizes are given selectively: once, few, many, or a class where the clone is expanded.

v_gene: TRBV7-2; j_gene: TRBJ2-1; d_gene: .; abundance: .; CDR3nt: TGTGCCAGCAGCTTAGCAACGGGGGAGAGAATTGAGCAGTTCTTC; CDR3aa: CASSLATGERIEQFF
v_gene: TRBV4-2; j_gene: TRBJ2-7; d_gene: TRBD2; abundance: .; CDR3nt: TGTGCCAGCAGTCTTGGGACTAGCGGTTCCTACGAGCAGTACTTC; CDR3aa: CASSLGTSGSYEQYF
v_gene: TRBV5-8; j_gene: TRBJ2-7; d_gene: TRBD2; abundance: .; CDR3nt: TGTGCCAGCAGCAGCACTAGCGGGAGATACGAGCAGTACTTC; CDR3aa: CASSSTSGRYEQYF
v_gene: TRBV3-1/TRBV3-2; j_gene: TRBJ2-1; d_gene: .; abundance: .; CDR3nt: TGTGCCAGCAAACTAGCTAGCGTCTACAATGAGCAGTTCTTC; CDR3aa: CASKLASVYNEQFF
v_gene: TRBV19; j_gene: TRBJ1-5; d_gene: .; abundance: .; CDR3nt: TGTGCCAGTAGTATAGGCGGGGCTGGCAATCAGCCCCAGCATTTT; CDR3aa: CASSIGGAGNQPQHF
v_gene: TRBV28; j_gene: TRBJ1-2; d_gene: TRBD1; abundance: .; CDR3nt: TGTGCCAGCAGCGTGACAGGGTTGGAGTTAGGCTACACCTTC; CDR3aa: CASSVTGLELGYTF
v_gene: TRBV1; j_gene: TRBJ1-1; d_gene: .; abundance: .; CDR3nt: TGCACCAGCAGCCAAGAACAGGGTGAAGCTTTCTTT; CDR3aa: CTSSQEQGEAFF
v_gene: TRBV7-2; j_gene: TRBJ2-7; d_gene: .; abundance: .; CDR3nt: TGTGCCAGCAGCTTAGGGACGGGCTTTCGCGGGGAGCAGTACTTC; CDR3aa: CASSLGTGFRGEQYF
v_gene: TRBV2; j_gene: TRBJ2-6; d_gene: .; abundance: .; CDR3nt: TGTGCCAGCAGTGAGGGAGGACTCTCTGGGGCCAACGTCCTGACTTTC; CDR3aa: CASSEGGLSGANVLTF
v_gene: TRBV9; j_gene: TRBJ2-1; d_gene: TRBD2; abundance: once; CDR3nt: TGTGCCAGCAGCCTTAGCGGGCTCGGTGAGCAGTTCTTC; CDR3aa: CASSLSGLGEQFF
v_gene: TRBV6-1; j_gene: TRBJ1-3; d_gene: .; abundance: once; CDR3nt: TGTGCCAGCAGTGAGGGCGCCATCTCTGGAAACACCATATATTTT; CDR3aa: CASSEGAISGNTIYF
v_gene: TRBV4-1; j_gene: TRBJ1-1; d_gene: .; abundance: once; CDR3nt: TGCGCCAGCAGCCAAGATCCTTCAGGGTGGAACACTGAAGCTTTCTTT; CDR3aa: CASSQDPSGWNTEAFF
v_gene: TRBV2; j_gene: TRBJ1-4; d_gene: .; abundance: .; CDR3nt: TGTGCCAGCAGTGAAGCGAGGGCAGCCCAGAAACTGTTTTTT; CDR3aa: CASSEARAAQKLFF
v_gene: TRBV19; j_gene: TRBJ1-1; d_gene: TRBD1; abundance: .; CDR3nt: TGTGCCAGTAGTATTCGACAGGGGGTTTTCACTGAAGCTTTCTTT; CDR3aa: CASSIRQGVFTEAFF
v_gene: TRBV5-5; j_gene: TRBJ1-1; d_gene: TRBD1; abundance: .; CDR3nt: TGTGCCAGCAGCTTGGGGACAGGGTTCACTGAAGCTTTCTTT; CDR3aa: CASSLGTGFTEAFF
v_gene: TRBV2; j_gene: TRBJ2-4; d_gene: TRBD2; abundance: .; CDR3nt: TGTGCCAGCAGTGGTGGAGCGGGGGAGAACATTCAGTACTTC; CDR3aa: CASSGGAGENIQYF
v_gene: TRBV11-1; j_gene: TRBJ2-1; d_gene: TRBD2; abundance: .; CDR3nt: TGTGCCACAAGTATAGCGGGAAAGGACAATGAGCAGTTCTTC; CDR3aa: CATSIAGKDNEQFF
v_gene: TRBV11-2; j_gene: TRBJ1-1; d_gene: TRBD1; abundance: .; CDR3nt: TGTGCCAGCAGCTTAGTTCCAGGGGGCCTCACTGAAGCTTTCTTT; CDR3aa: CASSLVPGGLTEAFF
v_gene: TRBV5-6; j_gene: TRBJ1-1; d_gene: TRBD1; abundance: .; CDR3nt: TGTGCCAGCAGCCCCCGGGACAGGGGGAGGGTTGAAGCTTTCTTT; CDR3aa: CASSPRDRGRVEAFF
v_gene: TRBV5-6; j_gene: TRBJ2-1; d_gene: .; abundance: few; CDR3nt: TGTGCCAGCAGCTTGCGTCCGTCCAATGAGCAGTTCTTC; CDR3aa: CASSLRPSNEQFF
v_gene: TRBV9; j_gene: TRBJ2-4; d_gene: TRBD1; abundance: few; CDR3nt: TGTGCCAGCAGCCTAGGACAGGGTACAAACATTCAGTACTTC; CDR3aa: CASSLGQGTNIQYF
v_gene: TRBV6-5; j_gene: TRBJ2-3; d_gene: .; abundance: once; CDR3nt: TGTGCCAGCAGTTACTCGGGGGGGCCCACAGATACGCAGTATTTT; CDR3aa: CASSYSGGPTDTQYF
v_gene: TRBV11-2; j_gene: TRBJ2-7; d_gene: TRBD1; abundance: .; CDR3nt: TGTGCCAGCAGCACACGGGTCGGGACAGGGGGGAACGAGCAGTACTTC; CDR3aa: CASSTRVGTGGNEQYF
v_gene: TRBV5-5; j_gene: TRBJ2-7; d_gene: TRBD2; abundance: .; CDR3nt: TGTGCCAGCAGCCCCCTAGCGGGAGGAATCTACGAGCAGTACTTC; CDR3aa: CASSPLAGGIYEQYF
v_gene: TRBV5-4; j_gene: TRBJ2-1; d_gene: .; abundance: .; CDR3nt: TGTGCCAGCAGCTTTCCGGGAGAGGTCCGGGATGAGCAGTTCTTC; CDR3aa: CASSFPGEVRDEQFF
v_gene: TRBV6-5; j_gene: TRBJ2-3; d_gene: TRBD1; abundance: .; CDR3nt: TGTGCCAGCAGTCCAAGGGGGCAAAACCCAGATACGCAGTATTTT; CDR3aa: CASSPRGQNPDTQYF
v_gene: TRBV5-4; j_gene: TRBJ1-6; d_gene: TRBD1; abundance: few; CDR3nt: TGTGCCAGCAGCTCTGGAGGCAGGGGGTATAATTCACCCCTCCACTTT; CDR3aa: CASSSGGRGYNSPLHF
v_gene: TRBV19; j_gene: TRBJ2-1; d_gene: TRBD1; abundance: .; CDR3nt: TGTGCCAGTAGTATGTGGCAGGGGGCCTACAATGAGCAGTTCTTC; CDR3aa: CASSMWQGAYNEQFF
v_gene: TRBV7-8; j_gene: TRBJ2-1; d_gene: .; abundance: .; CDR3nt: TGTGCCAGCAGCTTAGTAACAGGACATGAGCAGTTCTTC; CDR3aa: CASSLVTGHEQFF
v_gene: TRBV5-8; j_gene: TRBJ2-3; d_gene: .; abundance: .; CDR3nt: TGTGCCAGCAGCTTGGCCACCGGGAAAGCAGATACGCAGTATTTT; CDR3aa: CASSLATGKADTQYF
v_gene: TRBV24-1; j_gene: TRBJ1-1; d_gene: .; abundance: .; CDR3nt: TGTGCCACCAGTGAGGCTTTACCGAAGAACACTGAAGCTTTCTTT; CDR3aa: CATSEALPKNTEAFF
v_gene: TRBV7-2; j_gene: TRBJ1-1; d_gene: .; abundance: .; CDR3nt: TGTGCCAGCAGCTTAGGGACACTCACTGAAGCTTTCTTT; CDR3aa: CASSLGTLTEAFF
v_gene: TRBV10-3; j_gene: TRBJ2-3; d_gene: TRBD2; abundance: .; CDR3nt: TGTGCCATCAGTGCGGGGACTAGCGGTTCATCCACAGATACGCAGTATTTT; CDR3aa: CAISAGTSGSSTDTQYF
v_gene: TRBV7-2; j_gene: TRBJ1-1; d_gene: .; abundance: .; CDR3nt: TGTGCCAGCAGCTTAGAGCTTTTGACTTCGAGGACTGAAGCTTTCTTT; CDR3aa: CASSLELLTSRTEAFF
v_gene: TRBV6-5; j_gene: TRBJ2-1; d_gene: .; abundance: .; CDR3nt: TGTGCCAGCAGGCCTAACAGGGCCTACAATGAGCAGTTCTTC; CDR3aa: CASRPNRAYNEQFF
v_gene: TRBV28; j_gene: TRBJ1-5; d_gene: TRBD1; abundance: once; CDR3nt: TGTGCCAGCAGTTTAGGACAGGGATATCAGCCCCAGCATTTT; CDR3aa: CASSLGQGYQPQHF
v_gene: TRBV7-9; j_gene: TRBJ1-1; d_gene: .; abundance: .; CDR3nt: TGTGCCAGCAGCCCCCTATACAGGGAGAAGGGCACTGAAGCTTTCTTT; CDR3aa: CASSPLYREKGTEAFF
v_gene: TRBV7-2; j_gene: TRBJ1-1; d_gene: TRBD1; abundance: .; CDR3nt: TGTGCCAGCAGCTTAGCCGGACAGGGGTGGTCTGAAGCTTTCTTT; CDR3aa: CASSLAGQGWSEAFF
v_gene: TRBV30; j_gene: TRBJ2-3; d_gene: TRBD2; abundance: .; CDR3nt: TGTGCCTGGAGTCACCTTGGACTAGCGGGAGGGCCTGAGAGGGCAGATACGCAGTATTTT; CDR3aa: CAWSHLGLAGGPERADTQYF
v_gene: TRBV2; j_gene: TRBJ1-1; d_gene: TRBD1; abundance: few; CDR3nt: TGTGCCAGCAGGCCGGGACAGTACACTGAAGCTTTCTTT; CDR3aa: CASRPGQYTEAFF